Below, 23 T cell receptor beta chains from the same sample are listed, as sequenced in a study of blood T cell repertoires in COVID-19. Method: immunoSEQ multiplex PCR; TCRdb's copy keeps in-frame clones and lacks some. The sample consists of 190,000 or so clones, about 89% of them appearing once. Sequenced input: peripheral blood. These TCRs come from a man aged 40-49 years with active or convalescent COVID-19.

A few counts support this clone. This chain joins TRBV19 and TRBJ1-4; tentatively, D is TRBD1 (6 bases). The CDR3 runs 14 residues. With 8 bases removed from V and 5 bases from J, the gap between germline ends came to 15 bases. Germline CDR1 LNHDA, CDR2 SQIVND (reference sequence). As DNA, the CDR3 is TGTGCCAGTCGCCAACGAGGGGGAAATGAAAAACTGTTTTTT. Translating gives CASRQRGGNEKLFF.

CDR3 bases: TGCGCCAGCAGCTACCAAAAACAGGGGTCAGGTGAAGCTTTCTTT. Translating gives CASSYQKQGSGEAFF. This sequence joins TRBV5-1 and TRBJ1-1; 7 nucleotides match TRBD1. This CDR3 comprises 15 residues. Germline V gene data show CDR1 as SGHRS and CDR2 as YFSETQ. V shed 3 bases and J 7 bases; nucleotides not matched to a gene: 12.

The V gene is TRBV3-1 (or the pseudogene TRBV3-2), the J gene TRBJ1-1, with D hard to call. The CDR3 has 16 residues. V was trimmed by 3 bases and J by 0 bases, leaving 14 bases between them. Germline-derived CDR1 and CDR2 are LGHDT and YNNKEL (reference sequence). CDR3 sequence (DNA): TGTGCCAGCAGCCACCAGGCTAGGGAGATGAACACTGAAGCTTTCTTT. Its translation is CASSHQAREMNTEAFF.

The rearrangement joins TRBV5-1 to TRBJ2-3, with 8 bases lining up with TRBD1. Per germline, CDR1 SGHRS and CDR2 YFSETQ. This CDR3 has 18 residues. The V and J ends lost 3 bases and 0 bases, in that order; junction bases with no gene match: 12. CDR3: CASSSSPGGLISTDTQYF. Written as DNA, the CDR3 is TGCGCCAGCAGCTCCAGTCCAGGGGGCCTAATTAGCACAGATACGCAGTATTTT.

CDR3 protein: CASWDRIHGYTF. The CDR3 DNA reads TGTGCCAGTTGGGACAGGATCCATGGCTACACCTTC. The chain combines TRBV6-5 with TRBJ1-2, with 8 bases matching TRBD1. Trimming took 9 bases from V and 6 from J; bases not matched to a gene: 6. There are 12 residues in the CDR3. Per germline, CDR1 MNHEY and CDR2 SVGAGI.

The table lists this clone with a few counts. This chain joins TRBV4-1 and TRBJ1-3; D remains ambiguous. V lost 1 base and J lost 2, with 9 bases in between. The CDR3 loop spans 15 amino acids. CDR1 is MGHRA and CDR2 is YSYEKL in the germline V gene. This CDR3 is CASSQAVLAGNTIYF. The CDR3 nucleotides read TGCGCCAGCAGCCAAGCTGTCCTCGCTGGAAACACCATATATTTT.

The V and J genes are TRBV4-1 and TRBJ1-1, with TRBD1 matching 9 bases. CDR3 length: 14 residues. The V and J ends lost 0 bases and 11 bases, in that order; junction bases with no gene match: 7. Looked up from germline, CDR1 is MGHRA and CDR2 is YSYEKL. Here the CDR3 reads CASSQDMGDRAAFF. In DNA form, the CDR3 reads TGCGCCAGCAGCCAAGATATGGGGGACAGGGCGGCTTTCTTT.

J is TRBJ1-5 and V is TRBV15, with 12 bases that match TRBD1. The CDR3 has 15 amino acids. Germline V lookup: CDR1 LNHNV, CDR2 YYDKDF (reference sequence). V lost 5 bases and J lost 6; bases outside the gene matches: 5. CDR3 sequence (DNA): TGTGCCACCAGCCGGGACAGGGGGCTAGGTCAGCCCCAGCATTTT. Protein product: CATSRDRGLGQPQHF.

The rearrangement joins TRBV4-2 to TRBJ1-5, with 9 bases that match TRBD1. V shed 1 base and J 2 bases; nucleotides not matched to a gene: 0. The CDR3 sequence is 15 residues long. Per the germline V gene, CDR1 is LGHNA and CDR2 is YNFKEQ. CDR3 in amino acids: CASSQGTGGNQPQHF. CDR3 nucleotides: TGTGCCAGCAGCCAAGGGACAGGGGGCAATCAGCCCCAGCATTTT.

This clone was seen just once. The chain employs TRBV28 and TRBJ1-3, with a tentative D call TRBD1 (6 bases). The CDR3 consists of 16 residues. Germline CDR1 is MDHEN and CDR2 is SYDVKM. The V and J ends lost 3 bases and 0 bases respectively, with 12 bases between them. This CDR3 is CASSFVDRPSGNTIYF. CDR3 nucleotides: TGTGCCAGCAGTTTTGTGGACAGACCCTCTGGAAACACCATATATTTT.

J is TRBJ2-2 and V is TRBV15; no reliable D call. The germline CDR1 and CDR2 sequences are LNHNV and YYDKDF (reference sequence). This CDR3 contains 18 residues. V was shortened by 0 bases and J by 1 base, with 15 bases between the two germline ends. CDR3 sequence (DNA): TGTGCCACCAGCAGAGACCCCAGCCCGGCAGGGAACACCGGGGAGCTGTTTTTT. Amino acids: CATSRDPSPAGNTGELFF.

This CDR3 is CASSGGTDYGYTF. The CDR3 nucleotides are TGCGCCAGCAGCGGCGGGACAGATTATGGCTACACCTTC. V usage is TRBV5-1 and J usage is TRBJ1-2, with 7 positions matching TRBD1. The junction had 5 bases not matched to a gene; V was cut back by 4 bases and J by 5 bases. Germline V gene lookup returns CDR1 SGHRS and CDR2 YFSETQ. This CDR3 is 13 amino acids long.

The chain has TRBV7-2 and TRBJ2-1; weak D call: TRBD2 (7 bases). This CDR3 is 15 amino acids long. Germline V gene sequence: CDR1 SGHTA, CDR2 FQGNSA. The V gene lost 3 bases and the J gene lost 2 bases, with 11 bases spanning the gap. The CDR3 sequence: CASSFRGAPYNEQFF. The CDR3 region has the DNA TGTGCCAGCAGCTTCCGGGGGGCCCCCTACAATGAGCAGTTCTTC.

The V gene is TRBV7-3, the J gene TRBJ2-1, with D maybe TRBD1 (5 bases). The CDR3 covers 15 residues. Germline loops: CDR1 SGHTA, CDR2 FQGTGA. Trimming took 2 bases from V and 3 from J, leaving 11 bases between them. CDR3 sequence: CASSLGASSYNEQFF. The CDR3 DNA reads TGTGCCAGCAGCTTAGGGGCGTCTAGCTACAATGAGCAGTTCTTC.

V is TRBV28 and J is TRBJ1-2; D might be TRBD1 (6 bases). Trimming pared 6 bases from V and 5 bases from J, leaving 19 bases between. CDR1 and CDR2 from the germline V gene are MDHEN and SYDVKM. This CDR3 region has 15 residues. The CDR3: CASRERTASFYGYTF. The CDR3 DNA is TGTGCCAGCAGAGAGAGGACAGCGAGCTTTTATGGCTACACCTTC.

This clone was detected only once. This sequence joins TRBV10-3 and TRBJ1-2; D ambiguous. CDR3 size: 15 residues. V was pared by 4 bases and J by 1 base, with 13 bases between. Per the germline V gene, CDR1 is ENHRY and CDR2 is SYGVKD. The CDR3 protein is CAISGGKTDNYGYTF. The CDR3, as DNA: TGTGCCATCAGTGGAGGAAAGACGGATAACTATGGCTACACCTTC.

The chain recombines TRBV30 with TRBJ1-2; TRBD1 might be the D (6 bases). Germline V CDR1 and CDR2: GTSNPN, SVGIG (reference sequence). CDR3 length equals 13 residues. Deletions cut 3 bases from V and 0 bases from J, with 8 bases between. The CDR3 nucleotides read TGTGCCTGGAGGGACAGACCTAACTATGGCTACACCTTC. Its protein is CAWRDRPNYGYTF.

The chain has TRBV5-8 and TRBJ1-5, with D maybe TRBD1 (5 bases). V was clipped by 7 bases and J by 0 bases, with 14 bases between them. CDR1 is SGHTS and CDR2 is YDEGEE in the germline V gene. The CDR3 contains 15 residues. The CDR3 coding sequence is TGTGCCAGCGGGGCAGCCTTTTATAGCAATCAGCCCCAGCATTTT. This sequence encodes CASGAAFYSNQPQHF.

This chain joins TRBV9 and TRBJ1-5, with a weak D call TRBD1 (5 bases). V lost 4 bases to trimming and J lost 3 bases, with 11 bases between them. The CDR3 runs 14 residues. Germline CDR1 is SGDLS and CDR2 is YYNGEE. CDR3 region: CASSSGLSNQPQHF. As DNA, the CDR3 is TGTGCCAGCAGCTCAGGGCTTTCCAATCAGCCCCAGCATTTT. Complete variable domain (other parts from reference TRBV9 and TRBJ1-5): DSGVTQTPKHLITATGQRVTLRCSPRSGDLSVYWYQQSLDQGLQFLIQYYNGEERAKGNILERFSAQQFPDLHSELNLSSLELGDSALYFCASSSGLSNQPQHFGDGTRLSIL.

Notes on this clone: Other DNA sequences in the sample encode the same CDR3. V is TRBV19 and J is TRBJ1-1; TRBD1 is a possible D gene (5 bases). Germline CDR1 is LNHDA and CDR2 is SQIVND (reference sequence). The CDR3 extends over 14 amino acids. Trimming removed 3 bases at V and 0 bases at J, with 8 bases between. The CDR3 region is CASSIQGMNTEAFF. The CDR3 DNA is TGTGCCAGTAGTATCCAGGGAATGAACACTGAAGCTTTCTTT.

This sequence joins TRBV24-1 and TRBJ2-1; D remains unclear. V was trimmed by 4 bases and J by 9 bases, leaving 9 bases between them. This CDR3 region has 12 residues. Germline V CDR1 and CDR2: KGHDR, SFDVKD. The CDR3 reads CATSDTRIEQFF. CDR3 sequence (DNA): TGTGCCACCAGTGACACACGTATTGAGCAGTTCTTC.

The chain is built from TRBV6-1 and TRBJ2-5; 12 nucleotides match TRBD1. V was clipped by 3 bases and J by 0 bases; unmatched bases: 8. The CDR3 extends over 18 amino acids. Per germline, CDR1 MNHNS and CDR2 SASEGT. The CDR3 coding sequence is TGTGCCAGCAGTGAGGGGGGACAGGGGGCTTGGTACCAAGAGACCCAGTACTTC. It translates to CASSEGGQGAWYQETQYF.

This chain links TRBV28 with TRBJ1-2; tentatively, D is TRBD1 (5 bases). V gave up 3 bases and J gave up 3 bases, with 11 bases separating them. CDR3 length: 14 amino acids. Germline lookup yields CDR1 MDHEN and CDR2 SYDVKM. The CDR3 DNA follows: TGTGCCAGCAGTTTGGGCAGGGTGGACTATGGCTACACCTTC. Translating it yields CASSLGRVDYGYTF.